These T cell receptor beta chains were read from a single sample in a study of Ad26.COV2.S vaccination and SARS-CoV-2 variants. TCRdb's table, derived via immunoSEQ multiplex PCR, lists solely in-frame clones and lacks some. The table has 75,000 to 100,000 clones, less than 85% seen once. The sequencing here drew on peripheral blood, taken after recovery from COVID-19. The receptors stem from a human donor who had recovered from COVID-19. CDR3s include the opening cysteine and the closing phenylalanine or tryptophan. Fields, in order: CDR3 DNA, CDR3 protein, clone size, CDR3 length, J gene, D gene, V gene. The D gene is left open where the match is weak. Clone size is stated in some rows and not others, as once, few, many or a class when expanded.

cdr3_nt: TGTGCCAGTAGTCTGGGACAAATGTACAATGAGCAGTTCTTC; cdr3_aa: CASSLGQMYNEQFF; clone_size: .; cdr3_length: 14; j_call: TRBJ2-1; d_call: .; v_call: TRBV19
cdr3_nt: TGTGCCAGCAGCTTAGTAGTGGGGAAACCACATGGCTACACCTTC; cdr3_aa: CASSLVVGKPHGYTF; clone_size: .; cdr3_length: 15; j_call: TRBJ1-2; d_call: .; v_call: TRBV7-2
cdr3_nt: TGTGCCAGCAGTTCTATAACCTACGAGCAGTACTTC; cdr3_aa: CASSSITYEQYF; clone_size: .; cdr3_length: 12; j_call: TRBJ2-7; d_call: .; v_call: TRBV28
cdr3_nt: TGTGCCAGCACCCGGGGAGGTAGCGGTAAACAAGAGACCCAGTACTTC; cdr3_aa: CASTRGGSGKQETQYF; clone_size: .; cdr3_length: 16; j_call: TRBJ2-5; d_call: .; v_call: TRBV9
cdr3_nt: TGTGCCAGCAGTTTTGGCAGGGAAGATACGCAGTATTTT; cdr3_aa: CASSFGREDTQYF; clone_size: .; cdr3_length: 13; j_call: TRBJ2-3; d_call: .; v_call: TRBV12-3/TRBV12-4
cdr3_nt: TGTGCCAGCAGTTTAGAGGGGACGAAGAACGGCGTCTTC; cdr3_aa: CASSLEGTKNGVF; clone_size: .; cdr3_length: 13; j_call: TRBJ2-1; d_call: .; v_call: TRBV28
cdr3_nt: TGTGCCAGCAGCCACGGTGACACTGAAGCTTTCTTT; cdr3_aa: CASSHGDTEAFF; clone_size: .; cdr3_length: 12; j_call: TRBJ1-1; d_call: .; v_call: TRBV3-1/TRBV3-2
cdr3_nt: TGTGCCAGCAGTGAAACCGGGACACCCCAAGAGACCCAGTACTTC; cdr3_aa: CASSETGTPQETQYF; clone_size: .; cdr3_length: 15; j_call: TRBJ2-5; d_call: .; v_call: TRBV28
cdr3_nt: TGCGCCAGCAGTTTACTGGGAGTTCCTAGCTCTGGAAACACCATATATTTT; cdr3_aa: CASSLLGVPSSGNTIYF; clone_size: .; cdr3_length: 17; j_call: TRBJ1-3; d_call: .; v_call: TRBV5-1
cdr3_nt: TGTGCCAGCAGCGTAGATGAAAACATTCAGTGCTTC; cdr3_aa: CASSVDENIQCF; clone_size: .; cdr3_length: 12; j_call: TRBJ2-4; d_call: .; v_call: TRBV9
cdr3_nt: TGTGCCAGCAGCTTGGGGCAATCCCCCCCCTATACGCAGTATTTT; cdr3_aa: CASSLGQSPPYTQYF; clone_size: .; cdr3_length: 15; j_call: TRBJ2-3; d_call: .; v_call: TRBV5-6
cdr3_nt: TGTGCCAGCAGCCACCGCGGTTGGGCGGGGTACGAGCAGTACTTC; cdr3_aa: CASSHRGWAGYEQYF; clone_size: .; cdr3_length: 15; j_call: TRBJ2-7; d_call: .; v_call: TRBV9
cdr3_nt: TGTGCCAGCAGCTTAGCGCTCGGAGACTACGGGCAGTACTTC; cdr3_aa: CASSLALGDYGQYF; clone_size: .; cdr3_length: 14; j_call: TRBJ2-7; d_call: .; v_call: TRBV7-9
cdr3_nt: TGTGCCAGCAGTACCTACGCGGTCCCCCTCCACTTT; cdr3_aa: CASSTYAVPLHF; clone_size: .; cdr3_length: 12; j_call: TRBJ1-6; d_call: .; v_call: TRBV6-2/TRBV6-3
cdr3_nt: TGTGCCAGCAGCTTAGGAACTAGCGGGCGGTGGGAGCAGTTCTTC; cdr3_aa: CASSLGTSGRWEQFF; clone_size: .; cdr3_length: 15; j_call: TRBJ2-1; d_call: TRBD2; v_call: TRBV7-2
cdr3_nt: TGTGCCAGCGTTGGGGGTTACGAGCAGTACTTC; cdr3_aa: CASVGGYEQYF; clone_size: .; cdr3_length: 11; j_call: TRBJ2-7; d_call: .; v_call: TRBV27
cdr3_nt: TGTGCCAGCAGGCCCGGGGGAGGGCAAGAGACCCAGTACTTC; cdr3_aa: CASRPGGGQETQYF; clone_size: few; cdr3_length: 14; j_call: TRBJ2-5; d_call: TRBD2; v_call: TRBV28
cdr3_nt: TGTGCCAGCAGTTTATGGGACAGGGTTGAAAAACTGTTTTTT; cdr3_aa: CASSLWDRVEKLFF; clone_size: .; cdr3_length: 14; j_call: TRBJ1-4; d_call: TRBD1; v_call: TRBV28
cdr3_nt: TGCGCCAGCAGCTTCTGGGAGGGGGGGGTCTACGAGCAGTACTTC; cdr3_aa: CASSFWEGGVYEQYF; clone_size: .; cdr3_length: 15; j_call: TRBJ2-7; d_call: .; v_call: TRBV5-1
cdr3_nt: TGTGCCAGCAGTACCGACAGCTTTCCTGGAAACACCATATATTTT; cdr3_aa: CASSTDSFPGNTIYF; clone_size: .; cdr3_length: 15; j_call: TRBJ1-3; d_call: .; v_call: TRBV3-1/TRBV3-2
cdr3_nt: TGCGCCAGCAGCACTAGACAGGGGTCGAACACTGAAGCTTTCTTT; cdr3_aa: CASSTRQGSNTEAFF; clone_size: .; cdr3_length: 15; j_call: TRBJ1-1; d_call: TRBD1; v_call: TRBV5-1
cdr3_nt: TGTGCCAGCAGCCCTACAGGGGGCGATCAGCCCCAGCATTTT; cdr3_aa: CASSPTGGDQPQHF; clone_size: few; cdr3_length: 14; j_call: TRBJ1-5; d_call: TRBD1; v_call: TRBV7-2
cdr3_nt: TGTGCCAGCAGTTTCATAGCCCACGAGCAGTACTTC; cdr3_aa: CASSFIAHEQYF; clone_size: once; cdr3_length: 12; j_call: TRBJ2-7; d_call: .; v_call: TRBV12-3/TRBV12-4
cdr3_nt: TGTGCCAGCAGTTACCGGGGGGGGTCTTACGAGCAGTACTTC; cdr3_aa: CASSYRGGSYEQYF; clone_size: .; cdr3_length: 14; j_call: TRBJ2-7; d_call: TRBD2; v_call: TRBV6-5
cdr3_nt: TGTGCCAGCAGCCGGGCCTCCGCCTCCGAGCAGTACTTC; cdr3_aa: CASSRASASEQYF; clone_size: .; cdr3_length: 13; j_call: TRBJ2-7; d_call: .; v_call: TRBV6-6
cdr3_nt: TGTGCCAGCAGTTTATGGGCAGCGGGTGAAGCTTTCTTT; cdr3_aa: CASSLWAAGEAFF; clone_size: .; cdr3_length: 13; j_call: TRBJ1-1; d_call: .; v_call: TRBV28
cdr3_nt: TGCAGCACACTAGGCCCAGGGGATCGCGAGCAGTACTTC; cdr3_aa: CSTLGPGDREQYF; clone_size: once; cdr3_length: 13; j_call: TRBJ2-7; d_call: .; v_call: TRBV29-1
cdr3_nt: TGTGCCAGCAGCTTAGCGGCTAGCGGGGGAACGGAGCAGTACTTC; cdr3_aa: CASSLAASGGTEQYF; clone_size: .; cdr3_length: 15; j_call: TRBJ2-7; d_call: TRBD2; v_call: TRBV7-6
cdr3_nt: TGCGCCAGCCACCACCGGGGACAGGGGAGCTCTGGGGCCAACGTCCTGACTTTC; cdr3_aa: CASHHRGQGSSGANVLTF; clone_size: .; cdr3_length: 18; j_call: TRBJ2-6; d_call: TRBD1; v_call: TRBV5-1
cdr3_nt: TGTGCCAGCAGCCAAGATCTTGCAGGGGAGGGCTACACCTTC; cdr3_aa: CASSQDLAGEGYTF; clone_size: .; cdr3_length: 14; j_call: TRBJ1-2; d_call: .; v_call: TRBV3-1/TRBV3-2
cdr3_nt: TGTGCCAGCTCTAAACTATCGGGACAGAGCCACGCTGAAGCTTTCTTT; cdr3_aa: CASSKLSGQSHAEAFF; clone_size: .; cdr3_length: 16; j_call: TRBJ1-1; d_call: TRBD1; v_call: TRBV18
cdr3_nt: TGTGCCAGCAGCCAAGAGTCGGTCAATGAGCAGTTCTTC; cdr3_aa: CASSQESVNEQFF; clone_size: .; cdr3_length: 13; j_call: TRBJ2-1; d_call: .; v_call: TRBV4-2
cdr3_nt: TGTGCCAGCAGCTCACCGAATTCAGATACGCAGTATTTT; cdr3_aa: CASSSPNSDTQYF; clone_size: .; cdr3_length: 13; j_call: TRBJ2-3; d_call: .; v_call: TRBV7-3
cdr3_nt: TGTGCCAGCAGACAGGGAGGGGAGACCCAGTACTTC; cdr3_aa: CASRQGGETQYF; clone_size: few; cdr3_length: 12; j_call: TRBJ2-5; d_call: .; v_call: TRBV7-9
cdr3_nt: TGTGCCAGCAGCCAAGAATGGACTCGGTGGTGGACGCGGACCGGGGAGCTGTTTTTT; cdr3_aa: CASSQEWTRWWTRTGELFF; clone_size: .; cdr3_length: 19; j_call: TRBJ2-2; d_call: .; v_call: TRBV3-1/TRBV3-2
cdr3_nt: TGTGCCAGCAGCCTTACAGGGGGCAATGAAAAACTGTTTTTT; cdr3_aa: CASSLTGGNEKLFF; clone_size: .; cdr3_length: 14; j_call: TRBJ1-4; d_call: TRBD1; v_call: TRBV6-5
cdr3_nt: TGTGCCAGCGGACAGGGGAACACTGAAGCTTTCTTT; cdr3_aa: CASGQGNTEAFF; clone_size: .; cdr3_length: 12; j_call: TRBJ1-1; d_call: TRBD1; v_call: TRBV3-1/TRBV3-2
cdr3_nt: TGCAGTGGAGGGGGCCTGGAGACCCAGTACTTC; cdr3_aa: CSGGGLETQYF; clone_size: .; cdr3_length: 11; j_call: TRBJ2-5; d_call: TRBD1; v_call: TRBV20-1
cdr3_nt: TGTGCCAGCAGCTTAGTGGCCCCCCGGTCAGATACGCAGTATTTT; cdr3_aa: CASSLVAPRSDTQYF; clone_size: .; cdr3_length: 15; j_call: TRBJ2-3; d_call: .; v_call: TRBV7-2
cdr3_nt: TGTGCCAGCAGCTCGACCGGGACAGGGAACACTGAAGCTTTCTTT; cdr3_aa: CASSSTGTGNTEAFF; clone_size: .; cdr3_length: 15; j_call: TRBJ1-1; d_call: TRBD1; v_call: TRBV7-7
cdr3_nt: TGTGCCAGCAGCTCCACCCAGGGGGCGCGGGGAAACACCATATATTTT; cdr3_aa: CASSSTQGARGNTIYF; clone_size: .; cdr3_length: 16; j_call: TRBJ1-3; d_call: TRBD1; v_call: TRBV7-2
cdr3_nt: TGTGCCAGCCGACTGGACCCGACGGAGTCACCCCTCCACTTT; cdr3_aa: CASRLDPTESPLHF; clone_size: .; cdr3_length: 14; j_call: TRBJ1-6; d_call: .; v_call: TRBV6-5
cdr3_nt: TGTGCCAGCAGCTTCAGTCGGGGGGGAGGGACAAGAGAGACCCAGTACTTC; cdr3_aa: CASSFSRGGGTRETQYF; clone_size: .; cdr3_length: 17; j_call: TRBJ2-5; d_call: TRBD2; v_call: TRBV7-8
cdr3_nt: TGTGCCAGTAGTATACGACCGAGGACAGAAGTAAACACTGAAGCTTTCTTT; cdr3_aa: CASSIRPRTEVNTEAFF; clone_size: .; cdr3_length: 17; j_call: TRBJ1-1; d_call: .; v_call: TRBV19
cdr3_nt: TGCAGCGTTGGCCTTCTCCATCCTACGCAGTATTTT; cdr3_aa: CSVGLLHPTQYF; clone_size: .; cdr3_length: 12; j_call: TRBJ2-3; d_call: .; v_call: TRBV29-1
cdr3_nt: TGTGCCAGCAGCTTAGGTTTACGTGTCGGCACAGATACGCAGTATTTT; cdr3_aa: CASSLGLRVGTDTQYF; clone_size: .; cdr3_length: 16; j_call: TRBJ2-3; d_call: .; v_call: TRBV7-3
cdr3_nt: TGTGCCAGTACCATTTCAGGAGCGGGAGTCTCGAGTGAGCAGTTCTTC; cdr3_aa: CASTISGAGVSSEQFF; clone_size: .; cdr3_length: 16; j_call: TRBJ2-1; d_call: TRBD2; v_call: TRBV19
cdr3_nt: TGTGCCAGCAGCCCGACAGGGGGTGGAAACACCATATATTTT; cdr3_aa: CASSPTGGGNTIYF; clone_size: .; cdr3_length: 14; j_call: TRBJ1-3; d_call: TRBD1; v_call: TRBV7-8
cdr3_nt: TGTGCCAGCAGTTCACCTTGGGGACGGACGGGAGAGACCCAGTACTTC; cdr3_aa: CASSSPWGRTGETQYF; clone_size: .; cdr3_length: 16; j_call: TRBJ2-5; d_call: .; v_call: TRBV28
cdr3_nt: TGCGCCAGCAGCCAAGATGGTCCGGTTCGGGGGGACGAGCAGTACTTC; cdr3_aa: CASSQDGPVRGDEQYF; clone_size: .; cdr3_length: 16; j_call: TRBJ2-7; d_call: TRBD2; v_call: TRBV4-3
cdr3_nt: TGTGCCAGCAGTTTAGGGGCGGCTTCTGGCTACACCTTC; cdr3_aa: CASSLGAASGYTF; clone_size: .; cdr3_length: 13; j_call: TRBJ1-2; d_call: .; v_call: TRBV12-3/TRBV12-4
cdr3_nt: TGTGCCAGCAGTGAGTTGACTGGCTACGAGCAGTACTTC; cdr3_aa: CASSELTGYEQYF; clone_size: few; cdr3_length: 13; j_call: TRBJ2-7; d_call: .; v_call: TRBV6-1
cdr3_nt: TGTGCCAGCACCATAAGATGGGGCAGGGGCGATGATTATCAGCCCCAGCATTTT; cdr3_aa: CASTIRWGRGDDYQPQHF; clone_size: .; cdr3_length: 18; j_call: TRBJ1-5; d_call: .; v_call: TRBV21-1
cdr3_nt: TGTGCCAGCAGCGGACCGGGACTAGGGAATGGGGCCAACGTCCTGACTTTC; cdr3_aa: CASSGPGLGNGANVLTF; clone_size: many; cdr3_length: 17; j_call: TRBJ2-6; d_call: TRBD2; v_call: TRBV7-8
cdr3_nt: TGTGCCAGCAGTCCAGGACAGGTCCGCAATCAGCCCCAGCATTTT; cdr3_aa: CASSPGQVRNQPQHF; clone_size: few; cdr3_length: 15; j_call: TRBJ1-5; d_call: TRBD1; v_call: TRBV27
cdr3_nt: TGTGCCAGCAGTTCTCAAGACAGTAATTCACCCCTCCACTTT; cdr3_aa: CASSSQDSNSPLHF; clone_size: many; cdr3_length: 14; j_call: TRBJ1-6; d_call: .; v_call: TRBV28
cdr3_nt: TGCGCCAGCAGCTTGGCGGGAGGATCCTCTGGAAACACCATATATTTT; cdr3_aa: CASSLAGGSSGNTIYF; clone_size: .; cdr3_length: 16; j_call: TRBJ1-3; d_call: .; v_call: TRBV5-1
cdr3_nt: TGTGCCACCAGCAGGCCCGCCCGGGGCACTGAAGCTTTCTTT; cdr3_aa: CATSRPARGTEAFF; clone_size: .; cdr3_length: 14; j_call: TRBJ1-1; d_call: .; v_call: TRBV15
cdr3_nt: TGCAGCGCTTGGGTGGCGATAAACACTGAAGCTTTCTTT; cdr3_aa: CSAWVAINTEAFF; clone_size: .; cdr3_length: 13; j_call: TRBJ1-1; d_call: .; v_call: TRBV29-1